This T cell receptor beta chain was captured by sequencing in a study of T cell responses to AZD1222 COVID-19 vaccine. Note on this clone: What it recognizes is unknown. The sample contains more than one DNA sequence encoding this CDR3.

Generated by immunoSEQ multiplex PCR, the TCRdb table keeps only in-frame clones and is missing some. In the table there are 90,000 to 150,000 clones, about 90% of which are singletons. Study-level results: Donor demographics were predominantly white British with a female majority; clonal diversity may be underestimated.

This receptor was identified in an adult in good health. This specimen consisted of peripheral blood, obtained on day 0 of AZD1222 vaccination.

The CDR3 protein is CASSIRGNQPQHF. CDR3 DNA sequence: TGTGCCAGTAGTATCAGAGGCAATCAGCCCCAGCATTTT. The chain combines TRBV19 with TRBJ1-5; D gene unclear. V lost 3 bases and J 2 bases, leaving 5 bases between the germline ends. Germline CDR1 is LNHDA and CDR2 is SQIVND (reference sequence). CDR3 length equals 13 residues. The full variable domain, rest sourced from reference TRBV19 and TRBJ1-5, is DGGITQSPKYLFRKEGQNVTLSCEQNLNHDAMYWYRQDPGQGLRLIYYSQIVNDFQKGDIAEGYSVSREKKESFPLTVTSAQKNPTAFYLCASSIRGNQPQHFGDGTRLSIL.